The 17 T cell receptor beta chains below come from one sample, sequenced in a study of cytomegalovirus exposure and HLA in healthy donors. Both 60 Vbeta primers and 13 Jbeta primers went into the PCR. Using immunoSEQ multiplex PCR, the repertoire was profiled, and TCRdb retains in-frame clones only, with some absent. The sample yields about 110,000 clones, 81% seen once. The sequenced sample was PBMCs. These receptors all come from a man aged 25-45 years in good health and CMV-seronegative.

CDR3 protein: CASSLRGAYGYTF. CDR3 DNA sequence: TGTGCCAGCAGTCTCAGGGGGGCCTATGGCTACACCTTC. V usage is TRBV28 and J usage is TRBJ1-2; 7 bases are shared with TRBD1. The V segment lost 5 bases and the J segment 4 bases; nucleotides outside the gene matches: 4. Germline V gene sequence: CDR1 MDHEN, CDR2 SYDVKM. The CDR3 sequence is 13 residues long.

The rearrangement joins TRBV15 to TRBJ1-4; possible D gene TRBD1, 6 bases. The V end lost 1 base, the J end lost 6 bases, and 12 bases lay between the germline ends. The CDR3 totals 15 residues. The V gene's germline CDR1 is LNHNV and CDR2 YYDKDF (reference sequence). The CDR3 sequence: CATSRVGGGDEKLFF. The CDR3 nucleotides are TGTGCCACCAGCAGAGTAGGAGGGGGGGATGAAAAACTGTTTTTT.

V gene TRBV6-1 combines with J gene TRBJ2-7; 8 bases map to TRBD1. V shed 6 bases and J 0 bases; nucleotides not matched to a gene: 7. The CDR3 runs to 15 residues. Per germline, CDR1 MNHNS and CDR2 SASEGT. CDR3 sequence reads: CASRDWTGNSYEQYF. The CDR3 DNA is TGTGCCAGCAGAGATTGGACAGGGAACTCCTACGAGCAGTACTTC.

V gene TRBV5-1 combines with J gene TRBJ2-7; D gene ambiguous. This CDR3 region has 12 residues. Germline V gives CDR1 SGHRS, CDR2 YFSETQ. V dropped 4 bases and J dropped 3 bases, with 8 bases sitting between them. CDR3 nucleotides: TGCGCCAGCAGCCAGGTCTTCTACGAGCAGTACTTC. It specifies CASSQVFYEQYF.

DNA of the CDR3: TGTGCCAGCAGCCAAGGCCTAGCGGGATGGTATGAGCAGTTCTTC. Translation gives CASSQGLAGWYEQFF. The genes are TRBV4-2 and TRBJ2-1, with 9 bases lining up with TRBD2. Germline V gene data show CDR1 as LGHNA and CDR2 as YNFKEQ. The CDR3 loop spans 15 amino acids. V lost 1 base, J lost 8 bases, and 6 bases stayed unmatched.

This clone came up a few times. V and J are TRBV13 and TRBJ1-1; tentative D call: TRBD1 (5 bases). CDR1 is PRHDT and CDR2 is FYEKMQ in the germline V gene (reference sequence). The CDR3 has 12 amino acids. V was pared by 4 bases and J by 4 bases, with 7 bases between. The CDR3 here is CASSSGGTEAFF. CDR3 DNA: TGTGCCAGCAGCTCCGGGGGCACTGAAGCTTTCTTT. Full variable domain (rest looked up from reference TRBV13 and TRBJ1-1): AAGVIQSPRHLIKEKRETATLKCYPIPRHDTVYWYQQGPGQDPQFLISFYEKMQSDKGSIPDRFSAQQFSDYHSELNMSSLELGDSALYFCASSSGGTEAFFGQGTRLTVV.

This sequence joins TRBV25-1 and TRBJ2-3; 9 bases agree with TRBD2. The CDR3 loop spans 17 amino acids. Germline V gene lookup returns CDR1 MGHDK and CDR2 SYGVNS. The junction had 15 bases not matched to a gene; V was cut back by 5 bases and J by 6 bases. CDR3 residues: CASSRGRPSGVVDTQYF. The CDR3 DNA is TGTGCCAGCAGTCGGGGCCGGCCTAGCGGGGTAGTCGATACGCAGTATTTT.

The chain employs TRBV9 and TRBJ2-5, with a possible D match to TRBD2 (6 bases). Trimming shortened V by 0 bases and J by 4 bases, and 13 bases separated the two germline ends. Looked up from germline, CDR1 is SGDLS and CDR2 is YYNGEE. The CDR3 is made up of 15 amino acids. CDR3 bases: TGTGCCAGCAGCGTAGATCTGGGAGGAGGAGAGACCCAGTACTTC. This codes for CASSVDLGGGETQYF.

This clone has just one count. The V gene is TRBV29-1, the J gene TRBJ2-5; weak D call: TRBD1 (5 bases). Germline-derived CDR1 and CDR2 are SQVTM and ANQGSEA. Trimming cost V 2 bases and J 9 bases, with 13 bases left between them. The CDR3 extends over 12 amino acids. The CDR3 is CSVEQLEGAQYF. As DNA, the CDR3 is TGCAGCGTTGAACAGTTAGAAGGGGCCCAGTACTTC.

This chain uses TRBV6-5 with TRBJ2-7; D unresolved. The CDR3 length is 12 residues. V was shortened by 8 bases and J by 6 bases, with 14 bases between the two germline ends. Germline V gene data show CDR1 as MNHEY and CDR2 as SVGAGI. CDR3 in amino acids: CASREGALEQYF. The CDR3 bases are TGTGCCAGCCGAGAAGGAGCGCTCGAGCAGTACTTC.

The chain employs TRBV30 and TRBJ2-7; tentatively, D is TRBD1 (6 bases). CDR1 is GTSNPN, CDR2 SVGIG, per germline (reference sequence). V was pared by 1 base and J by 6 bases, with 25 bases between. CDR3 length: 17 amino acids. CDR3 sequence: CAWSDRLGRGAASEQYF. Here the CDR3 DNA reads TGTGCCTGGAGTGACAGGTTGGGCAGGGGAGCAGCCTCCGAGCAGTACTTC.

This chain joins TRBV9 and TRBJ2-1; TRBD1 matches at 10 bases. The CDR3 is 15 residues long. Germline values: CDR1 SGDLS, CDR2 YYNGEE. Losses at the gene ends were 3 bases for V and 5 bases for J; bases not matched to a gene: 5. The CDR3 spells CASSGRDRGDNEQFF. DNA of the CDR3: TGTGCCAGCAGCGGCCGGGACAGGGGAGACAATGAGCAGTTCTTC.

The chain recombines TRBV4-1 with TRBJ2-1, with 11 bases that match TRBD2. Germline assignment: CDR1 MGHRA and CDR2 YSYEKL. This CDR3 spans 20 amino acids. Losses at the gene ends were 2 bases for V and 9 bases for J; bases not matched to a gene: 21. CDR3 loop: CASSQPIAGGPIRNNIEQFF. The CDR3 coding sequence is TGCGCCAGCAGCCAACCCATAGCGGGAGGGCCGATTCGGAATAATATTGAGCAGTTCTTC.

The V gene is TRBV7-9, the J gene TRBJ2-7, with D tentatively TRBD1 (6 bases). The V end was cut by 4 bases, the J end by 0 bases, with 19 bases between. CDR1 and CDR2 from the germline V gene are SEHNR and FQNEAQ (reference sequence). The CDR3 consists of 17 residues. The CDR3 DNA is TGTGCCAGCAGCTCCTACCCGGCAGGGGCCAGCTCCTACGAGCAGTACTTC. Translating it yields CASSSYPAGASSYEQYF.

The rearrangement uses TRBV5-1 and TRBJ2-3; D perhaps matches TRBD2 (5 bases). Germline values: CDR1 SGHRS, CDR2 YFSETQ. The CDR3 sequence is 16 residues long. Deletions cut 4 bases from V and 0 bases from J, with 15 bases between. Here the CDR3 DNA reads TGCGCCAGCAGCCCGGAGGTAGCGATGAGCACAGATACGCAGTATTTT. This gives the protein CASSPEVAMSTDTQYF.

This chain connects TRBV7-9 to TRBJ2-3; D perhaps matches TRBD2 (6 bases). The germline gives CDR1 SEHNR, CDR2 FQNEAQ (reference sequence). CDR3 length: 14 residues. V shed 8 bases and J shed 2 bases, with 14 bases lying between them. The CDR3 nucleotides read TGTGCCAGCTCCGACGGAGGGCCCACAGATACGCAGTATTTT. This sequence encodes CASSDGGPTDTQYF.

This clone was seen only once. The DNA of the CDR3 is TGTGCCAGCAGCCAACTGGACAGGGGAATTAATCAGCCCCAGCATTTT. Its protein product is CASSQLDRGINQPQHF. This chain connects TRBV14 to TRBJ1-5, with 9 positions matching TRBD1. The V segment lost 2 bases and the J segment 4 bases; nucleotides outside the gene matches: 6. Germline V gene data show CDR1 as SGHDN and CDR2 as FVKESK. This CDR3 comprises 16 residues.